One T cell receptor (beta chain) is described in this entry. The source of the sample is a study of technical replicates of blood from four donors. Trimming cost V 4 bases and J 8 bases; bases outside gene matches: 1. Germline CDR1 ENHRY, CDR2 SYGVKD. The CDR3 loop spans 13 amino acids. Clones were sequenced by immunoSEQ multiplex PCR, and TCRdb holds only the in-frame ones, with some missing. The table includes about 64,000 clones, approximately 86% detected once. The TCR was taken from a human donor in good health. Some clones in this sample may be carry-over from other donors' samples. The sequencing sample was made of PBMCs. The chain recombines TRBV10-3 with TRBJ1-4; 10 nucleotides match TRBD1. The DNA of the CDR3 is TGTGCCATCAGTGGGACAGGGGGAGAAAAACTGTTTTTT. This translates into CAISGTGGEKLFF.